The rows below give T cell receptor beta chains drawn from one sample of a study of PD-L1 blockade in urothelial cancer. Profiling relied on immunoSEQ multiplex PCR, and the TCRdb table lists in-frame clones only, not all of them. The table includes 130,000 or so clones, approximately 84% detected once. Sample: PBMCs, taken around atezolizumab (anti-PD-L1) treatment. These receptors were collected from a man in his fifties with urothelial cancer. Both conserved end residues are trimmed from each CDR3.

CDR3 protein: ACLAVPYEQY; J gene: TRBJ2-7; V gene: TRBV30
CDR3 protein: ASSSNRVNTEAF; J gene: TRBJ1-1; V gene: TRBV6-5
CDR3 protein: ASSSPNTEAF; J gene: TRBJ1-1; V gene: TRBV5-1
CDR3 protein: ASSEPLRQETQY; J gene: TRBJ2-5; V gene: TRBV25-1
CDR3 protein: ASSPDPGRLAYEQY; J gene: TRBJ2-7; V gene: TRBV4-1
CDR3 protein: ASSLAPGQGEDTQY; J gene: TRBJ2-3; V gene: TRBV7-8
CDR3 protein: ASSESGPGETQY; J gene: TRBJ2-5; V gene: TRBV2
CDR3 protein: ASSLTGTGFNTEAF; J gene: TRBJ1-1; V gene: TRBV7-9
CDR3 protein: ASSRGLAGGRGYNEQF; J gene: TRBJ2-1; V gene: TRBV4-1
CDR3 protein: ASSPGQGPYEQY; J gene: TRBJ2-7; V gene: TRBV9
CDR3 protein: ASATTGYQPQH; J gene: TRBJ1-5; V gene: TRBV19
CDR3 protein: ASSLAGQAYGYT; J gene: TRBJ1-2; V gene: TRBV5-4
CDR3 protein: ASSQVGLAGKTSTQY; J gene: TRBJ2-3; V gene: TRBV19
CDR3 protein: ASSALANSYNEQF; J gene: TRBJ2-1; V gene: TRBV7-8
CDR3 protein: ASSTGTSGTIQETQY; J gene: TRBJ2-5; V gene: TRBV9
CDR3 protein: ASSQDPAVETQY; J gene: TRBJ2-5; V gene: TRBV4-2
CDR3 protein: ASSDIAEGRETQY; J gene: TRBJ2-5; V gene: TRBV2
CDR3 protein: ASSLGSDEQY; J gene: TRBJ2-7; V gene: TRBV11-1
CDR3 protein: AISGPSGERMNYNEQF; J gene: TRBJ2-1; V gene: TRBV10-3
CDR3 protein: ASSPSIGGGAKNIQY; J gene: TRBJ2-4; V gene: TRBV5-4
CDR3 protein: SARRGNEQF; J gene: TRBJ2-1; V gene: TRBV20-1
CDR3 protein: ASSSGQGGYNGYT; J gene: TRBJ1-2; V gene: TRBV28
CDR3 protein: ASSPRLAGYEQF; J gene: TRBJ2-1; V gene: TRBV7-6
CDR3 protein: ASSQGLAGVSEQF; J gene: TRBJ2-1; V gene: TRBV4-1
CDR3 protein: ASIVGGNYEQY; J gene: TRBJ2-7; V gene: TRBV9
CDR3 protein: ASSLSPGETQY; J gene: TRBJ2-5; V gene: TRBV7-3